The 21 T cell receptor beta chains listed next were all sequenced from one sample in a study of T cells in Graves' hyperthyroidism and ophthalmopathy. The source material, RNA transcripts, was used to amplify TCR beta CDR3 regions. Using the HTBI primer set, a first-round RT-PCR was run on the TCR CDR3. From the multiplex PCR reads, TCRdb called clonotypes with MiXCR, one entry per CDR3 protein. The table lists roughly 630,000 distinct CDR3 sequences, 15% to 17% of them singletons. The sample consisted of blood. The receptors shown here come from a woman aged 30 to 39 with Graves' hyperthyroidism.

This clonotype was picked up many times. The CDR3 bases are TGCGCCAGCAGCCGAACAGGGGGCGTGAACATTCAGTACTTC. This gives the protein CASSRTGGVNIQYF. This sequence joins TRBV5-1 and TRBJ2-4, with TRBD1 identical over 9 bases. Germline CDR1 reads SGHRS; CDR2 reads YFSETQ. The ends lost 4 bases at V and 7 bases at J; junction bases unmatched: 6. The CDR3 runs to 14 residues.

About this clonotype itself: This clone may be a read error of a much larger clone one base away. The chain uses TRBV15 and TRBJ2-3, with D perhaps TRBD2 (5 bases). V dropped 0 bases and J dropped 0 bases, with 10 bases sitting between them. The CDR3 is made up of 16 amino acids. CDR1 and CDR2 (germline): LNHNV, YYDKDF (reference sequence). CDR3 residues: CATSREGAGSTDTQYF. The CDR3 nucleotides read TGTGCCACCAGCAGAGAGGGAGCAGGAAGCACAGATACGCAGTATTTT.

The table lists this clonotype with many counts. The rearrangement links TRBV7-9 to TRBJ2-1; D call uncertain. CDR1 SEHNR and CDR2 FQNEAQ come from the germline V gene (reference sequence). The CDR3 loop spans 11 amino acids. V was clipped by 5 bases and J by 5 bases, with 4 bases between them. The CDR3 loop reads CASSHHNEQFF. CDR3 in DNA: TGTGCCAGCAGCCACCACAATGAGCAGTTCTTC. The whole variable domain, filled in from reference TRBV7-9 and TRBJ2-1, reads DTGVSQNPRHKITKRGQNVTFRCDPISEHNRLYWYRQTLGQGPEFLTYFQNEAQLEKSRLLSDRFSAERPKGSFSTLEIQRTEQGDSAMYLCASSHHNEQFFGPGTRLTVL.

Many counts were recorded for this clonotype. This chain joins TRBV12-3 or TRBV12-4 and TRBJ1-5, with unresolved D. The CDR3 contains 14 residues. The V end lost 6 bases, the J end lost 0 bases, and 9 bases lay between the germline ends. The CDR3 sequence: CASSDSHSNQPQHF. In DNA form, the CDR3 reads TGTGCCAGCAGCGACTCTCATAGCAATCAGCCCCAGCATTTT.

This sequence joins TRBV10-3 and TRBJ2-3, with TRBD2 matching over 8 bases. Germline V gene data show CDR1 as ENHRY and CDR2 as SYGVKD. The CDR3 is made up of 16 amino acids. With 3 bases clipped from V and 0 bases from J, the junction kept 5 bases outside the gene matches. For the CDR3, the DNA is TGTGCCATCAGTGATTTTAGCGGGGCTAGCACAGATACGCAGTATTTT. Translated, it gives CAISDFSGASTDTQYF.

This rearrangement joins TRBV4-3 to TRBJ1-2; 10 bases map to TRBD1. The CDR3 loop spans 15 amino acids. The V segment lost 0 bases and the J segment 6 bases; nucleotides outside the gene matches: 4. CDR1 and CDR2 (germline): LGHNA, YSLEER. CDR3 amino acids: CASSQEGQGSHGYTF. DNA for the CDR3: TGCGCCAGCAGCCAAGAGGGACAGGGGAGCCATGGCTACACCTTC.

The chain recombines TRBV28 with TRBJ2-1; 10 bases line up with TRBD2. The length of the CDR3 is 14 residues. The trim removed 6 bases at V and 6 bases at J, leaving 5 bases unmatched. Per germline, CDR1 MDHEN and CDR2 SYDVKM. The CDR3 loop reads CASRASGSPNEQFF. The CDR3 nucleotides read TGTGCCAGCAGGGCTAGCGGGAGCCCCAATGAGCAGTTCTTC.

The chain recombines TRBV20-1 with TRBJ1-6, with TRBD1 identical over 10 bases. In germline, CDR1 is DFQATT, CDR2 SNEGSKA (reference sequence). After removal of 5 bases from V and 4 bases from J, the junction contained 8 bases not matched to a gene. The CDR3 loop spans 16 amino acids. The CDR3 bases are TGCAGTGCTTCTGACAGGGGGCTAGCGTATAATTCACCCCTCCACTTT. This gives the protein CSASDRGLAYNSPLHF.

This clonotype has a count of ten or more. The chain employs TRBV3-1 and TRBJ2-1; 12 bases map to TRBD2. The trim removed 4 bases at V and 5 bases at J, leaving 0 bases unmatched. CDR1 LGHDT and CDR2 YNNKEL come from the germline V gene (reference sequence). The CDR3 runs to 14 residues. The CDR3 protein is CASSRLAGDNEQFF. The CDR3 coding sequence is TGTGCCAGCAGCCGACTAGCGGGAGACAATGAGCAGTTCTTC.

This clonotype was observed at least ten times. The chain links TRBV7-2 to TRBJ1-1; D call uncertain. The V end was cut by 8 bases, the J end by 0 bases, with 10 bases between. Germline V CDR1 and CDR2: SGHTA, FQGNSA. The CDR3 has 13 residues. CDR3 sequence: CASGVRMNTEAFF. The CDR3 nucleotides are TGTGCCAGCGGTGTAAGAATGAACACTGAAGCTTTCTTT.

V gene TRBV6-2 or TRBV6-3 combines with J gene TRBJ2-3; 7 bases fit TRBD1. This CDR3 comprises 16 residues. After removal of 4 bases from V and 0 bases from J, the junction contained 7 bases not matched to a gene. Germline V gene data show CDR1 as MNHEY and CDR2 as SVGEGT. The CDR3 coding sequence is TGTGCCAGCAGTTCAACCGGGACAGTGAGCACAGATACGCAGTATTTT. Amino acids: CASSSTGTVSTDTQYF.

This chain uses TRBV11-2 with TRBJ2-4, with D perhaps matching TRBD2 (5 bases). The CDR3 length is 14 residues. CDR1 and CDR2 from the germline V gene are SGHAT and FQNNGV. Trimming cost V 2 bases and J 8 bases, with 13 bases left between them. For the CDR3, the DNA is TGTGCCAGCAGCTTATCCGGGCCCGGGGACATTCAGTACTTC. Translating it yields CASSLSGPGDIQYF.

This clonotype has a count of ten or more. The gene calls are TRBV27 and TRBJ2-3; weak D call: TRBD2 (5 bases). The CDR3 contains 17 residues. The V end was cut by 5 bases, the J end by 3 bases, with 21 bases between. Germline V gives CDR1 MNHEY, CDR2 SMNVEV (reference sequence). CDR3 nucleotide sequence: TGTGCCAGCAGTCCCACGCCCGGACTCTCCGTAACAGATACGCAGTATTTT. Translating it yields CASSPTPGLSVTDTQYF.

The J gene is TRBJ2-1, the V gene TRBV19; the match to TRBD2 covers 8 bases. Germline V gene data show CDR1 as LNHDA and CDR2 as SQIVND (reference sequence). V lost 4 bases to trimming and J lost 8 bases; unmatched junction nucleotides: 10. The CDR3 sequence is 15 residues long. CDR3 sequence reads: CASSTSGPLDDEQFF. The CDR3 DNA reads TGTGCCAGTAGTACTAGCGGGCCCTTAGATGATGAGCAGTTCTTC.

A few counts support this clonotype. The chain links TRBV7-9 to TRBJ2-3; 11 bases are a match to TRBD2. V was pared by 5 bases and J by 1 base, with 5 bases of the junction left unmatched. Germline V CDR1 and CDR2: SEHNR, FQNEAQ (reference sequence). This CDR3 spans 16 amino acids. The CDR3 sequence is CASSPLLAGGTDTQYF. CDR3 DNA sequence: TGTGCCAGCAGCCCACTACTAGCGGGAGGCACAGATACGCAGTATTTT. Full variable domain (outside the CDR3, taken from reference TRBV7-9 and TRBJ2-3): DTGVSQNPRHKITKRGQNVTFRCDPISEHNRLYWYRQTLGQGPEFLTYFQNEAQLEKSRLLSDRFSAERPKGSFSTLEIQRTEQGDSAMYLCASSPLLAGGTDTQYFGPGTRLTVL.

This chain joins TRBV7-2 and TRBJ1-6; possibly TRBD1 for D (6 bases). Between the trimmed V and J ends, which lost 7 bases and 7 bases, there was a span of 20 bases. Germline V CDR1 and CDR2: SGHTA, FQGNSA. CDR3 length equals 16 residues. The CDR3 nucleotides read TGTGCCAGCACCCAATCAGGGGTAGAGTGGAATTCACCCCTCCACTTT. Amino acid sequence: CASTQSGVEWNSPLHF.

The table lists this clonotype with many counts. This rearrangement joins TRBV20-1 to TRBJ2-5; D is perhaps TRBD1 (6 bases). Germline V gene lookup returns CDR1 DFQATT and CDR2 SNEGSKA (reference sequence). V dropped 0 bases and J dropped 2 bases, with 13 bases sitting between them. This CDR3 contains 15 residues. CDR3 bases: TGCAGTGCTAGAGATTACAGGGAATCGCAAGAGACCCAGTACTTC. It is translated as CSARDYRESQETQYF.

In this sample, this clonotype turned up a few times. The rearrangement links TRBV7-2 to TRBJ1-5; 7 bases fit TRBD1. CDR3 length: 14 residues. Germline V lookup: CDR1 SGHTA, CDR2 FQGNSA. The ends lost 5 bases at V and 6 bases at J; junction bases unmatched: 7. CDR3 DNA: TGTGCCAGCAGCCGCACAGGGGAGAGTCAGCCCCAGCATTTT. This gives the protein CASSRTGESQPQHF. Full variable domain (missing parts from reference TRBV7-2 and TRBJ1-5): GAGVSQSPSNKVTEKGKDVELRCDPISGHTALYWYRQSLGQGLEFLIYFQGNSAPDKSGLPSDRFSAERTGGSVSTLTIQRTQQEDSAVYLCASSRTGESQPQHFGDGTRLSIL.

This clonotype was observed a few times. V and J are TRBV6-1 and TRBJ1-2; the D is unclear. The ends were cut back, 5 bases at V and 2 bases at J, with 9 bases in the middle. The CDR3 spans 13 residues. Germline-derived CDR1 and CDR2 are MNHNS and SASEGT. The CDR3 region is CASSFNLNYGYTF. The CDR3 DNA follows: TGTGCCAGCAGTTTCAATCTAAACTATGGCTACACCTTC.

This clonotype was detected many times. This chain connects TRBV7-3 to TRBJ2-1; 9 positions agree with TRBD1. Losses at the gene ends were 2 bases for V and 3 bases for J; bases not matched to a gene: 5. Germline-derived CDR1 and CDR2 are SGHTA and FQGTGA. The CDR3 is 16 residues long. The CDR3 reads CASSLSRTGDYNEQFF. CDR3 bases: TGTGCCAGCAGCTTATCGAGGACAGGGGACTACAATGAGCAGTTCTTC.

Of note for this clonotype: Germline is not matched at one junction end, which may reflect a read error. V and J are TRBV20-1 and TRBJ2-5; 9 bases match TRBD1. This CDR3 has 9 residues. Germline V gene data show CDR1 as DFQATT and CDR2 as SNEGSKA (reference sequence). The CDR3: CSAGDRADF. The CDR3 DNA reads as TGCAGTGCTGGGGACAGGGCGGACTTC.